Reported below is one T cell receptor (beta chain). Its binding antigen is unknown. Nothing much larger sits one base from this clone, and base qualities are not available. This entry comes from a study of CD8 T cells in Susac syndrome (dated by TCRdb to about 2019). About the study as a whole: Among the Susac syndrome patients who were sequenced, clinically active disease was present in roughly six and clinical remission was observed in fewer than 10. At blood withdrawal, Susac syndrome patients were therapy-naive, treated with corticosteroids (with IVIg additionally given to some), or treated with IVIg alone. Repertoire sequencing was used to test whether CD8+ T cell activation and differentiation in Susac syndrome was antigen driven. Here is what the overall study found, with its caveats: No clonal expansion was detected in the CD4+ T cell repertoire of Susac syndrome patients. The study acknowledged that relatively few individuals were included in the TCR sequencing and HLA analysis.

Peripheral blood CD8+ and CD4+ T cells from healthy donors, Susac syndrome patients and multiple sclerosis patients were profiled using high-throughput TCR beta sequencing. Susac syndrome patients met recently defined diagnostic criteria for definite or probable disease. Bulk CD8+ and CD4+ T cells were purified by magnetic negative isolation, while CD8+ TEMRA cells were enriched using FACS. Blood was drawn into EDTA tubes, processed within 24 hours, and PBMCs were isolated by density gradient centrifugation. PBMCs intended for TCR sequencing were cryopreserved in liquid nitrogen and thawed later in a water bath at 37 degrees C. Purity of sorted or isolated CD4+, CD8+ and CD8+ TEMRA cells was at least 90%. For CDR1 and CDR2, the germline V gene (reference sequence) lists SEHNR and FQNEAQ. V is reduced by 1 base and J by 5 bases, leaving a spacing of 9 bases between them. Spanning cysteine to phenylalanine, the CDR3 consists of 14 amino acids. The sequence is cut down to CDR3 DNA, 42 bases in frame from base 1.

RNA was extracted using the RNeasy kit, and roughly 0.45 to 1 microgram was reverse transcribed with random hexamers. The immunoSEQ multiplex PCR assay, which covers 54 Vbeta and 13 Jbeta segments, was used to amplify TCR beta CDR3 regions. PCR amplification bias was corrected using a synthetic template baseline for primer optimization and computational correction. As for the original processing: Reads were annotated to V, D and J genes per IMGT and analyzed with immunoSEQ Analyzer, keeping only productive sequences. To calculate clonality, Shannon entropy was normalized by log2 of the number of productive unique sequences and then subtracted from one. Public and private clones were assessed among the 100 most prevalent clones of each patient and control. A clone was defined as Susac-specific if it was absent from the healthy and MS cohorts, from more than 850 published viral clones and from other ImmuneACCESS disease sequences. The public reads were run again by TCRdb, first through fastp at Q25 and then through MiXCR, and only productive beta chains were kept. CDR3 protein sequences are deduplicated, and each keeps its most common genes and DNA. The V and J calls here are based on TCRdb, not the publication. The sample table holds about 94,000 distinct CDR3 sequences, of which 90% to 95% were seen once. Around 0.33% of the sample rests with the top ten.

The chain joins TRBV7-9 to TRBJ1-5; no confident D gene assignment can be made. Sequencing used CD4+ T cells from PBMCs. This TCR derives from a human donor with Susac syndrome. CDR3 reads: CASSLGNGYQPQHF. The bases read TGTGCCAGCAGCTTAGGAAACGGTTATCAGCCCCAGCATTTT.